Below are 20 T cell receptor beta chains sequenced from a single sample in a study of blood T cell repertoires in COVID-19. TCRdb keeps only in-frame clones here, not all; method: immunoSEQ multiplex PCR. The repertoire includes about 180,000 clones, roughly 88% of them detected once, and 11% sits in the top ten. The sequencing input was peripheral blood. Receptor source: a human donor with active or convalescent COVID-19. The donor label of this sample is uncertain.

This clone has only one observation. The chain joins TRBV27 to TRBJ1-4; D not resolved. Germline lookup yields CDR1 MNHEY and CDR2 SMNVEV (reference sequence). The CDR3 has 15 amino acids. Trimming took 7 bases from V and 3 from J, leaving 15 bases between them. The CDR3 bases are TGTGCCAGCACCCCTGGCGGGAGACCTAATGAAAAACTGTTTTTT. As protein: CASTPGGRPNEKLFF.

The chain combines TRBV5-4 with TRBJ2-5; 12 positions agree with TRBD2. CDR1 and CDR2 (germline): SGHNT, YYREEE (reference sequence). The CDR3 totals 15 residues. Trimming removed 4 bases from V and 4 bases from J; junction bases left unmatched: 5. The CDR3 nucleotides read TGTGCCAGCAGCGTACCGGGACTAGCGGGAGAGACCCAGTACTTC. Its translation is CASSVPGLAGETQYF. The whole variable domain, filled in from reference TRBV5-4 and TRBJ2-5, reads ETGVTQSPTHLIKTRGQQVTLRCSSQSGHNTVSWYQQALGQGPQFIFQYYREEENGRGNFPPRFSGLQFPNYSSELNVNALELDDSALYLCASSVPGLAGETQYFGPGTRLLVL.

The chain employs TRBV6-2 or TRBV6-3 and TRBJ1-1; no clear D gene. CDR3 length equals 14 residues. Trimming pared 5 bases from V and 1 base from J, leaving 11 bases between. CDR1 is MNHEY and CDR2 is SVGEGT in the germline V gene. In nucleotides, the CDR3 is TGTGCCAGCAGTCTCCTGGGAGGGAACACTGAAGCTTTCTTT. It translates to CASSLLGGNTEAFF.

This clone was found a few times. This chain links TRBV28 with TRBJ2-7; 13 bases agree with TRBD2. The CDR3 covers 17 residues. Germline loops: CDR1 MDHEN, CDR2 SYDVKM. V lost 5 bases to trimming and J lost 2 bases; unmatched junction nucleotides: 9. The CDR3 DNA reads TGTGCCAGCAGTCCCCTGGGGACTAGCGGGGCCACCTACGAGCAGTACTTC. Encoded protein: CASSPLGTSGATYEQYF.

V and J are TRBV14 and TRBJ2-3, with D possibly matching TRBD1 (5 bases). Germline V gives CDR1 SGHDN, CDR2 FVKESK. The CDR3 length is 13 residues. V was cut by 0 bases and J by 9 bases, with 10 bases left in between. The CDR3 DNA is TGTGCCAGCAGCCAAGATCAAGGGGAAACGCAGTATTTT. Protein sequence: CASSQDQGETQYF.

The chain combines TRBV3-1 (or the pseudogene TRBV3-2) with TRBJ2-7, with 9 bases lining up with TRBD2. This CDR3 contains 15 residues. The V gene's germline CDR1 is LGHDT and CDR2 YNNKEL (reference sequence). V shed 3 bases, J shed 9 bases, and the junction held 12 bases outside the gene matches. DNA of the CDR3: TGTGCCAGCAGCCAGGGGGGCGGGGGGGCCCGGGGGCAGTACTTC. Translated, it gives CASSQGGGGARGQYF.

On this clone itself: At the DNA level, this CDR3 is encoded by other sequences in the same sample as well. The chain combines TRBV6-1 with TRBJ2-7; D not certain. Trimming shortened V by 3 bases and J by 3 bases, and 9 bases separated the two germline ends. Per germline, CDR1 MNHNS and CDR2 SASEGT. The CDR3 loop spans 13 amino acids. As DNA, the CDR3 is TGTGCCAGCAGTGAGTTGGCCAGCTACGAGCAGTACTTC. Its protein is CASSELASYEQYF.

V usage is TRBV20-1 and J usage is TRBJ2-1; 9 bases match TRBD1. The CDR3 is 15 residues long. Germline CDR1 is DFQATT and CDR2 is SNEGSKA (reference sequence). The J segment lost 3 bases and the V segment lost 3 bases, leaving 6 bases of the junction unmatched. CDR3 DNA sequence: TGCAGTGCTAGTACCCGGACAGGGGACTACAATGAGCAGTTCTTC. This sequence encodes CSASTRTGDYNEQFF.

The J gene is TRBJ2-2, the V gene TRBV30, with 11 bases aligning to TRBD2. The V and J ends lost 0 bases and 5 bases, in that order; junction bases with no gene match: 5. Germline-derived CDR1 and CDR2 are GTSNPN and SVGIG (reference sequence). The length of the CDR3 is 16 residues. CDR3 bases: TGTGCCTGGAGTGTTCGTACTAGCGGGAGTACCGGGGAGCTGTTTTTT. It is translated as CAWSVRTSGSTGELFF.

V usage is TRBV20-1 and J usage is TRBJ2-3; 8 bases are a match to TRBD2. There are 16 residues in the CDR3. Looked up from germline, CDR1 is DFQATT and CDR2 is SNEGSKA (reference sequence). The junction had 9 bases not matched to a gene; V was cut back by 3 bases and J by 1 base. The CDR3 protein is CSASQRRGVRTDTQYF. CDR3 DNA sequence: TGCAGTGCTAGTCAACGGCGGGGGGTCCGCACAGATACGCAGTATTTT.

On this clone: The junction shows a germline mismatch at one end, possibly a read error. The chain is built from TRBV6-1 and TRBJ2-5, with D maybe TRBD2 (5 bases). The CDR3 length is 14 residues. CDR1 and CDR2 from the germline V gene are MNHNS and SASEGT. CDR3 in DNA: TGTGCCAGCAGTAAAGCGGAGACCTGGGAGACCCAGTACTTC. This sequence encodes CASSKAETWETQYF.

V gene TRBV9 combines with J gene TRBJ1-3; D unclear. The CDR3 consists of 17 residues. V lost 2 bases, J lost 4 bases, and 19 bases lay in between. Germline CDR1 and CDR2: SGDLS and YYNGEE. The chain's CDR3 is CASSVVGTAGPGNTIYF. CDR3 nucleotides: TGTGCCAGCAGCGTCGTCGGAACCGCGGGTCCGGGAAACACCATATATTTT.

The CDR3 DNA sequence: TGTGCCAGCAGCTTAGTGCCGGGGGAAATTGGTTCACCCCTCCACTTT. It specifies CASSLVPGEIGSPLHF. The chain couples TRBV13 to TRBJ1-6, with D possibly being TRBD1 (5 bases). The CDR3 covers 16 residues. The V gene lost 1 base and the J gene lost 9 bases, with 16 bases spanning the gap. Looked up from germline, CDR1 is PRHDT and CDR2 is FYEKMQ (reference sequence). The variable domain in full, with the rest retrieved from reference TRBV13 and TRBJ1-6, is AAGVIQSPRHLIKEKRETATLKCYPIPRHDTVYWYQQGPGQDPQFLISFYEKMQSDKGSIPDRFSAQQFSDYHSELNMSSLELGDSALYFCASSLVPGEIGSPLHFGNGTRLTVT.

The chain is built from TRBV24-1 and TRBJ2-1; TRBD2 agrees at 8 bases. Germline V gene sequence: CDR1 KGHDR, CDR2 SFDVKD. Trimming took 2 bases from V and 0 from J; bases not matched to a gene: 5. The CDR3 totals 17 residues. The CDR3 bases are TGTGCCACCAGTGATTCGCTGCGGGGGGTCTCCTACAATGAGCAGTTCTTC. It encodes CATSDSLRGVSYNEQFF.

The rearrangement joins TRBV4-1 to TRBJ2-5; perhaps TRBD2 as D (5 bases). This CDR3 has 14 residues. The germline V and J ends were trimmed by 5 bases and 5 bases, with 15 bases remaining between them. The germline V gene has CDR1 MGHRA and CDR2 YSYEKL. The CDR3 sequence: CASSRHREGETQYF. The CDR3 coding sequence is TGCGCCAGCAGCAGACATAGAGAGGGCGAGACCCAGTACTTC.

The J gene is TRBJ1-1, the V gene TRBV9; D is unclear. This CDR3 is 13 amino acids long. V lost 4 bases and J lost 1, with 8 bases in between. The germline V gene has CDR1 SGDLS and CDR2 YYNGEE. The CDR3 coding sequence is TGTGCCAGCAGCCCCCCAGGGAACACTGAAGCTTTCTTT. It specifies CASSPPGNTEAFF. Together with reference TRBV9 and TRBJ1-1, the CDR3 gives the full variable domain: DSGVTQTPKHLITATGQRVTLRCSPRSGDLSVYWYQQSLDQGLQFLIQYYNGEERAKGNILERFSAQQFPDLHSELNLSSLELGDSALYFCASSPPGNTEAFFGQGTRLTVV.

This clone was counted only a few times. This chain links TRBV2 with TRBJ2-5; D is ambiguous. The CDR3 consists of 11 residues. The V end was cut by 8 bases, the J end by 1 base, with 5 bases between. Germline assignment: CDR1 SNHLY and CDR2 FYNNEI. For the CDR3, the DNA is TGTGCCAGCGGGCTCCAAGAGACCCAGTACTTC. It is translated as CASGLQETQYF. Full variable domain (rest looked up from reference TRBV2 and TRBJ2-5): EPEVTQTPSHQVTQMGQEVILRCVPISNHLYFYWYRQILGQKVEFLVSFYNNEISEKSEIFDDQFSVERPDGSNFTLKIRSTKLEDSAMYFCASGLQETQYFGPGTRLLVL.

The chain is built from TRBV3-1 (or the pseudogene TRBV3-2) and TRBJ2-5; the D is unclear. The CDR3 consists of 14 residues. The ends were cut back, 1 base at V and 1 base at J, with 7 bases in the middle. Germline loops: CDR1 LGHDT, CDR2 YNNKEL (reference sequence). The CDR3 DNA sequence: TGTGCCAGCAGCCAAGGCAGGTCCCAAGAGACCCAGTACTTC. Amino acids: CASSQGRSQETQYF.

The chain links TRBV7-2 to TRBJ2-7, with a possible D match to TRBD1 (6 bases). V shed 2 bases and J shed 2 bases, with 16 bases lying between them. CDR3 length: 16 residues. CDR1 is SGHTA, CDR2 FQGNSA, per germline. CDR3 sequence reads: CASSLSTGTKAYEQYF. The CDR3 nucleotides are TGTGCCAGCAGCTTAAGTACCGGGACAAAAGCCTACGAGCAGTACTTC.

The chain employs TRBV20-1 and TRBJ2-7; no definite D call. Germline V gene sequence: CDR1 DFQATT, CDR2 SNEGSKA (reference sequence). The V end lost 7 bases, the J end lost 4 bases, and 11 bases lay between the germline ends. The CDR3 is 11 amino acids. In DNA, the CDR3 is TGCAGTGGCTCGGAGTTGTACGAGCAGTACTTC. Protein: CSGSELYEQYF.